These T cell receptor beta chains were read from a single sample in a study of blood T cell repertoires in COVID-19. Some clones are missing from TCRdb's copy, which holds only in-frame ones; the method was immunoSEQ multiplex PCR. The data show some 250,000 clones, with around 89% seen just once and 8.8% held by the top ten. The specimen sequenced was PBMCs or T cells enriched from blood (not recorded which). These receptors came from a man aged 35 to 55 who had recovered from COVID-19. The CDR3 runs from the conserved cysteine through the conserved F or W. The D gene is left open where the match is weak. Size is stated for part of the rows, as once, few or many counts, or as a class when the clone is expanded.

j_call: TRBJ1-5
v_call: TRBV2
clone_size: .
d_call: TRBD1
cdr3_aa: CASSGDSLGDQPQHF
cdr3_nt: TGTGCCAGCAGCGGGGACAGCCTAGGCGATCAGCCCCAGCATTTT

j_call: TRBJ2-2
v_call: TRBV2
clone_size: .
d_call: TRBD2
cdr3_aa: CASSVTAGGRGGELFF
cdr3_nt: TGTGCCAGCAGTGTTACGGCGGGGGGGCGCGGCGGGGAGCTGTTTTTT

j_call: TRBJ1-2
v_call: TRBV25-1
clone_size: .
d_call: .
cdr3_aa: CASTTGNYGYTF
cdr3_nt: TGTGCCAGCACAACAGGGAACTATGGCTACACCTTC

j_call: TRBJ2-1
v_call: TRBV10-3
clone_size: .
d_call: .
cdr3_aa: CAPIKAGGTETYNEQFF
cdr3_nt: TGTGCCCCCATCAAGGCAGGCGGGACAGAAACCTACAATGAGCAGTTCTTC

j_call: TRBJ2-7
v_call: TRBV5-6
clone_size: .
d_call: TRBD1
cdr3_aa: CASSPRQGKQYF
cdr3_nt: TGTGCCAGCAGCCCAAGACAGGGCAAGCAGTACTTC

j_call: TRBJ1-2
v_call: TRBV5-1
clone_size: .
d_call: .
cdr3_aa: CASSRQENYGYTF
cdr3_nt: TGCGCCAGCAGCCGACAGGAAAACTATGGCTACACCTTC

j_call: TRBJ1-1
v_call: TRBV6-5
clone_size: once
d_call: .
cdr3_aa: CASPRGAGGTEAFF
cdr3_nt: TGTGCCAGCCCCCGGGGGGCCGGGGGGACTGAAGCTTTCTTT

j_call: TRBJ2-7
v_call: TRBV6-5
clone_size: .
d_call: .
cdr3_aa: CASSRGDHEQYF
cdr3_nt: TGTGCCAGCAGCCGCGGGGATCACGAGCAGTACTTC

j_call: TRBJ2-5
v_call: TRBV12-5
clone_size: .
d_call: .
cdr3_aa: CASGGTVKETQYF
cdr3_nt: TGTGCTAGTGGTGGGACTGTGAAAGAGACCCAGTACTTC

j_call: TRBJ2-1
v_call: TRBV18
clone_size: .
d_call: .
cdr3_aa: CASSPYTWNEQFF
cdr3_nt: TGTGCCAGCTCACCTTATACTTGGAATGAGCAGTTCTTC

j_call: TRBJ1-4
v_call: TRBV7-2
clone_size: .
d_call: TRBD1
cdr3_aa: CASRRTGALLEKLFF
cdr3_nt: TGTGCCAGCAGGCGGACAGGGGCCCTGCTTGAAAAACTGTTTTTT

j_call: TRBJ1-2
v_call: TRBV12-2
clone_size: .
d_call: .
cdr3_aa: CASRFGGFYGYTF
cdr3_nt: TGTGCAAGTCGCTTTGGGGGCTTCTATGGCTACACCTTC

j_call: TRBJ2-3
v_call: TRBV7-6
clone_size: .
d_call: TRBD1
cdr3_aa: CASSRWTGDADTQYF
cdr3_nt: TGTGCCAGCAGCCGCTGGACAGGGGACGCAGATACGCAGTATTTT

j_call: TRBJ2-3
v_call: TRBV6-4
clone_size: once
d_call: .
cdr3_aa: CASSRTSTDTQYF
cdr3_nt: TGTGCCAGCAGTAGGACTAGCACAGATACGCAGTATTTT

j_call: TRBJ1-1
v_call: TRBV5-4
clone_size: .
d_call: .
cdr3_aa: CASSAGNMNTEAFF
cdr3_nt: TGTGCCAGCAGCGCGGGAAACATGAACACTGAAGCTTTCTTT

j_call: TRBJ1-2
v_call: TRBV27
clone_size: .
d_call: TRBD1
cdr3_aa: CASSFTGGAYGYTF
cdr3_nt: TGTGCCAGCAGTTTCACAGGGGGGGCCTATGGCTACACCTTC

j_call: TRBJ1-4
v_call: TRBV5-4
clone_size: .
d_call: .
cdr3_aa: CASSSGADREKLFF
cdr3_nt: TGTGCCAGCAGTTCAGGGGCCGATAGGGAAAAACTGTTTTTT

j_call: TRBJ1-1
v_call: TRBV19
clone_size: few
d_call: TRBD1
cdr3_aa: CASSSETGGDTEAFF
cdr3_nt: TGTGCCAGTAGTTCTGAAACAGGGGGGGACACTGAAGCTTTCTTT

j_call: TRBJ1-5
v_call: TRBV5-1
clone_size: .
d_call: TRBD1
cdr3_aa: CASSPWTGGGNQPQHF
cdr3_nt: TGCGCCAGCAGCCCCTGGACAGGGGGAGGCAATCAGCCCCAGCATTTT

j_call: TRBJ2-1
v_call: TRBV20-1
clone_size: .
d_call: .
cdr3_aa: CSAGEVGEQFF
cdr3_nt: TGCAGCGCCGGGGAGGTTGGTGAGCAGTTCTTC

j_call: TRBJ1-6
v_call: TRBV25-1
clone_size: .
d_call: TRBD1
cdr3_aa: CASRRQGVYNSPLHF
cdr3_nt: TGTGCCAGCAGGAGACAGGGGGTTTATAATTCACCCCTCCACTTT

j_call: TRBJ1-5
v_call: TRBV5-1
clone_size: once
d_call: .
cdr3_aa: CASSLVGALNQPQHF
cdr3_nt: TGCGCCAGCAGCTTGGTGGGGGCGCTGAATCAGCCCCAGCATTTT

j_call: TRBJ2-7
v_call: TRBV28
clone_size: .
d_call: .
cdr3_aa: CASRPLGTYEQYF
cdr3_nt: TGTGCCAGCCGCCCCCTAGGAACCTACGAGCAGTACTTC

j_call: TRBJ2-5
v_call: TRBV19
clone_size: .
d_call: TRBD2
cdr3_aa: CASSIGTSGRAGETQYF
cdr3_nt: TGTGCCAGTAGTATAGGGACTAGCGGGAGGGCCGGGGAGACCCAGTACTTC

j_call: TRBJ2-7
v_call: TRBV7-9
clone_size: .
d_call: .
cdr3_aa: CASEERNGFYEQYF
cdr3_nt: TGTGCCAGCGAAGAGAGGAACGGCTTCTACGAGCAGTACTTC

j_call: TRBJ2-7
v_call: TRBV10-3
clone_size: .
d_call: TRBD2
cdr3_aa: CAISGDSGAYEQYF
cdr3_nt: TGTGCCATCAGTGGTGATAGCGGGGCCTACGAGCAGTACTTC

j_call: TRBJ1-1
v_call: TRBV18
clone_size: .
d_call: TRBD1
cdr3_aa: CASSPLGTGSPPEPEAFF
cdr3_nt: TGTGCCAGCTCACCACTAGGGACAGGTTCTCCTCCCGAACCTGAAGCTTTCTTT

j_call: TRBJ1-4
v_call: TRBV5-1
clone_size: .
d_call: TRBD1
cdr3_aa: CASSYRTGGLEEKLFF
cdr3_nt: TGCGCCAGCAGCTATAGGACAGGGGGACTTGAGGAAAAACTGTTTTTT

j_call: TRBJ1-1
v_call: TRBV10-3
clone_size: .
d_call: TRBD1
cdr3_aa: CAISGGQGASEAFF
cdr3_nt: TGTGCCATCAGCGGGGGACAGGGGGCTTCTGAAGCTTTCTTT

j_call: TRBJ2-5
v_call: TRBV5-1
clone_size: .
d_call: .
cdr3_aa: CASRASAEETQYF
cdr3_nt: TGCGCCAGCAGGGCTAGCGCGGAAGAGACCCAGTACTTC

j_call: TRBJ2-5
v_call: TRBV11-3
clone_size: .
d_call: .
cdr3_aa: CASSPPAGTETQYF
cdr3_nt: TGTGCCAGCAGCCCCCCGGCTGGGACTGAGACCCAGTACTTC

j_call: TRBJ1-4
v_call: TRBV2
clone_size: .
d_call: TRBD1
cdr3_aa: CASSAPTGGWRNEKLFF
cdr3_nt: TGTGCCAGCAGCGCTCCGACAGGGGGCTGGCGGAATGAAAAACTGTTTTTT

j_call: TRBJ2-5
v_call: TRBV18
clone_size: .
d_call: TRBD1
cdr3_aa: CASSPPDRGLGETQYF
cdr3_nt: TGTGCCAGCTCACCACCGGACAGGGGGCTAGGGGAGACCCAGTACTTC

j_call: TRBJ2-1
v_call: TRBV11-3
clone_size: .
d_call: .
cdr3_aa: CASSRSGYNEQFF
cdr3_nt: TGTGCCAGCAGCAGGAGCGGGTACAATGAGCAGTTCTTC

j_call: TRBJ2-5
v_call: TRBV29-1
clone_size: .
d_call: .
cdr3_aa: CSVAVDSLGTQYF
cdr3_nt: TGCAGCGTCGCTGTTGACTCGCTCGGGACCCAGTACTTC

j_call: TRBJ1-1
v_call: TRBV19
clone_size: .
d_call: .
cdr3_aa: CASNQGFTEAFF
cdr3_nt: TGTGCCAGTAACCAGGGTTTTACTGAAGCTTTCTTT

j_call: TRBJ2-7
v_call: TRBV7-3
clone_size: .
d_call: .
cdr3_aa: CASSSRRTPIDEQYF
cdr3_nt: TGTGCCAGCAGCTCAAGGCGGACTCCCATAGACGAGCAGTACTTC